The TCR beta chain described here comes from a study of shared clonotypes between healthy human individuals. In the sorted-subset replicate PCRs, 150 to 250 ng DNA, 25,000 to 30,000 T cell genomes, was used. Profiled with immunoSEQ multiplex PCR; TCRdb holds only in-frame clones, not every one. The sample holds 750,000 to 1,000,000 clones, about 92% seen once. Naive CD8 isolation took CD45RO-negative cells positively selected for CCR7 and excluded terminally differentiated effector memory CD45RA+ cells. Germline lookup yields CDR1 WSHSY and CDR2 SAAADI. V was clipped by 3 bases and J by 7 bases, with 7 bases between them. CDR3 length: 11 residues.

The sequence was collected from a man aged 25-40 years in good health. The rearrangement links TRBV10-2 to TRBJ2-7, with a possible D match to TRBD2 (5 bases). The sequencing input was naive CD8+ T cells sorted from blood. The CDR3 sequence: CASSETGEQYF. The CDR3 DNA reads TGCGCCAGCAGTGAAACGGGGGAGCAGTACTTC.